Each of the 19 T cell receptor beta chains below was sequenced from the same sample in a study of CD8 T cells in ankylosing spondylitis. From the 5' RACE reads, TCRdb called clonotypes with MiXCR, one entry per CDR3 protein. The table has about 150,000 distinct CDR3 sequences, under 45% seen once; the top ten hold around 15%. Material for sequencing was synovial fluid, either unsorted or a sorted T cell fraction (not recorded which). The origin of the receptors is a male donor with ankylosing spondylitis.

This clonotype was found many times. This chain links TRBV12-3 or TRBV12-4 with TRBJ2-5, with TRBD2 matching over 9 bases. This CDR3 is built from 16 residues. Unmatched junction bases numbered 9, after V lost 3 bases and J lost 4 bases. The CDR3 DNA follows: TGTGCCAGCAGTTTGTTGGCGGGAGGGGGCCGAGAGACCCAGTACTTC. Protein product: CASSLLAGGGRETQYF.

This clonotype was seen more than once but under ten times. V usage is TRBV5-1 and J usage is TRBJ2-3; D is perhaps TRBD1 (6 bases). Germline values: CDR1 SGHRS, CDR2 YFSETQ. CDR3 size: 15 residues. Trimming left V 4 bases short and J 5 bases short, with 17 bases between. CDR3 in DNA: TGCGCCAGCAGCACCCGGACAGTTCATGGAGATACGCAGTATTTT. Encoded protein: CASSTRTVHGDTQYF.

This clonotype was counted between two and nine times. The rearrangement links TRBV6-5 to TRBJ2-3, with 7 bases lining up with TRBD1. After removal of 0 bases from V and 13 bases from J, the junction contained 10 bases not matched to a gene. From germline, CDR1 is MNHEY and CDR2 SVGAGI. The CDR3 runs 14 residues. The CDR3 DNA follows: TGTGCCAGCAGTTACTCGAACCAGGACAGGTTGAAGTATTTT. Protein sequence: CASSYSNQDRLKYF.

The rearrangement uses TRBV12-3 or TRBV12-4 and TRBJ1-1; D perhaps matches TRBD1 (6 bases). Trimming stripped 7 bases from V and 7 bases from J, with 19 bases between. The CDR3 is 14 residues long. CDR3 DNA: TGTGCCAGCACCCTTCGGGGGGGCGCAGGTGAAGCTTTCTTT. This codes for CASTLRGGAGEAFF.

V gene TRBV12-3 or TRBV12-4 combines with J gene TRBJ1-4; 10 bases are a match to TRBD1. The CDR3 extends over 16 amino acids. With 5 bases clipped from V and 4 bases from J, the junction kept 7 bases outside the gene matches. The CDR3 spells CASSTDRGGNNEKLFF. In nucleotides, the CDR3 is TGTGCCAGCAGTACGGACAGGGGGGGGAATAATGAAAAACTGTTTTTT.

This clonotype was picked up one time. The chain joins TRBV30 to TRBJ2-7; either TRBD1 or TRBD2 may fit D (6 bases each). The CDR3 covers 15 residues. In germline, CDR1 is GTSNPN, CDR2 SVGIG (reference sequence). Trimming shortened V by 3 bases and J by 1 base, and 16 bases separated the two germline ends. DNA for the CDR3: TGTGCCTGGAGATCAGACCGGGGGCCGTCCTACGAGCAGTACTTC. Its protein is CAWRSDRGPSYEQYF.

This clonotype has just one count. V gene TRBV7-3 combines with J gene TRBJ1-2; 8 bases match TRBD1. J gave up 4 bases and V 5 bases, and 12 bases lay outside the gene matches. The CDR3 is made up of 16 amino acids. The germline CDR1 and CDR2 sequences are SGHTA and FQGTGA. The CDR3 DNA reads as TGTGCCAGCAGCCCTACGGGACAGGCAGGGATCTATGGCTACACCTTC. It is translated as CASSPTGQAGIYGYTF.

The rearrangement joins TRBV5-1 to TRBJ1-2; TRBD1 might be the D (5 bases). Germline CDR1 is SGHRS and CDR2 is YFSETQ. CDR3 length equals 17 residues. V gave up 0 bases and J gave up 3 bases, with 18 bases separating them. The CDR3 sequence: CASSLASGKTDHYGYTF. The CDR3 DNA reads TGCGCCAGCAGCTTGGCCTCTGGGAAGACAGATCACTATGGCTACACCTTC.

CDR3 loop: CASSQDSRGLAGDQSYNEQFF. The CDR3 nucleotides are TGCGCCAGCAGCCAAGATTCCCGAGGACTAGCGGGAGATCAATCCTACAATGAGCAGTTCTTC. The rearrangement uses TRBV4-1 and TRBJ2-1; 13 positions agree with TRBD2. The ends lost 0 bases at V and 1 base at J; junction bases unmatched: 12. This CDR3 comprises 21 residues. The germline CDR1 and CDR2 sequences are MGHRA and YSYEKL.

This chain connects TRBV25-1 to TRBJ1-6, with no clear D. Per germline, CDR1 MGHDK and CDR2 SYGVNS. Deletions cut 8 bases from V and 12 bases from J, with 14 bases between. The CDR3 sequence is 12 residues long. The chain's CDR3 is CASPLSLGPLHF. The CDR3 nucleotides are TGTGCCAGCCCCCTTTCTCTCGGACCCCTCCACTTT.

This CDR3 is CASSYLRGDGDEQFF. CDR3 nucleotide sequence: TGTGCCAGCAGCTATCTTAGGGGGGACGGGGATGAGCAGTTCTTC. The genes are TRBV7-2 and TRBJ2-1, with D possibly called TRBD1 or TRBD2 (6 bases each). Deletions cut 4 bases from V and 8 bases from J, with 18 bases between. Germline V gene sequence: CDR1 SGHTA, CDR2 FQGNSA. The CDR3 consists of 15 residues.

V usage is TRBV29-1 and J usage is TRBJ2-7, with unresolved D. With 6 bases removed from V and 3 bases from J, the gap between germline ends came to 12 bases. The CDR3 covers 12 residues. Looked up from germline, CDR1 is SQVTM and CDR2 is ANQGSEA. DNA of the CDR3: TGCAGCGTGTACACCGACCGCTACGAGCAGTACTTC. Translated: CSVYTDRYEQYF.

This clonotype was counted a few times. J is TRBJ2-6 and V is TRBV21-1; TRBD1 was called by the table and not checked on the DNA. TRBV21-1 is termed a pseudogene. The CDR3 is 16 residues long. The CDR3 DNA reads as TGTGCCAGCGTCTCCCGGGGTCAGGTCGGGGCCAACGTCCTGACTTTC. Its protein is CASVSRGQVGANVLTF.

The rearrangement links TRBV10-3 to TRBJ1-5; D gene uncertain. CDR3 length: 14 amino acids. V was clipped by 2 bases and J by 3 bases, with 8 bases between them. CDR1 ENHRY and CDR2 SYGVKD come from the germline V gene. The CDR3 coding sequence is TGTGCCATCAGTGAGAGGAGAACCAATCAGCCCCAGCATTTT. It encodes CAISERRTNQPQHF.

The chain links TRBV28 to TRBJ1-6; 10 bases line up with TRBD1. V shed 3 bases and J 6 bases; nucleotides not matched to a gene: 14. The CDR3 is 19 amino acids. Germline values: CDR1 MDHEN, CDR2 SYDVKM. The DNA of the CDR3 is TGTGCCAGCAGTTTGTCGGGACAGGGGTTGGAATGGCGTAATTCACCCCTCCACTTT. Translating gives CASSLSGQGLEWRNSPLHF.

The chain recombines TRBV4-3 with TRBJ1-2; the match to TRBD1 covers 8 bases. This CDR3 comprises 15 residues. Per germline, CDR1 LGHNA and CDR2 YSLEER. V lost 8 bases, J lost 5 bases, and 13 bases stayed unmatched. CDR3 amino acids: CASQDRVGQAYGYTF. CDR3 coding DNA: TGCGCCAGCCAAGATCGCGTGGGACAGGCGTATGGCTACACCTTC.

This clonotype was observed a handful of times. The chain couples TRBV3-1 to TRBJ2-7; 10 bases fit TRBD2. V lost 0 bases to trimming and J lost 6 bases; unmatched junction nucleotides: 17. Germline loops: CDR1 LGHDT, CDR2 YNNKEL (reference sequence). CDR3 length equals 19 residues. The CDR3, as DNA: TGTGCCAGCAGCCAAGATTGGGCTAGCGGGAGTGTGGACGGCCTCGAGCAGTACTTC. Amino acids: CASSQDWASGSVDGLEQYF.

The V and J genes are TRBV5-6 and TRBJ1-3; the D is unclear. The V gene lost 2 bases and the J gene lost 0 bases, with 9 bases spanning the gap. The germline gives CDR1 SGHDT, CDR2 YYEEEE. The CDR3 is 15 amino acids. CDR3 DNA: TGTGCCAGCAGCTTATACGGAAACTCTGGAAACACCATATATTTT. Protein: CASSLYGNSGNTIYF.

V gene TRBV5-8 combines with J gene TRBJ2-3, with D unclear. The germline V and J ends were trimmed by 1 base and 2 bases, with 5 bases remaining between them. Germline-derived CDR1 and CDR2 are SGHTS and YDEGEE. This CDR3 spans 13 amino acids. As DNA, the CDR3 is TGTGCCAGCAGCTTGTGGCTCACAGATACGCAGTATTTT. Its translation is CASSLWLTDTQYF. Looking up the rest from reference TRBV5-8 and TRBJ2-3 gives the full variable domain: EAGVTQSPTHLIKTRGQQATLRCSPISGHTSVYWYQQALGLGLQFLLWYDEGEERNRGNFPPRFSGRQFPNYSSELNVNALELEDSALYLCASSLWLTDTQYFGPGTRLTVL.